Listed below are T cell receptor beta chains from one sample, sequenced in a study of T-cell memory formation after mild COVID-19. MiXCR, applied by TCRdb to the 5' RACE reads, yields one record per CDR3 protein. The sample shows approximately 300,000 distinct CDR3 sequences, roughly 15% of them seen only once. The specimen was PBMCs or a T cell subset sorted from them (not recorded which). These receptors came from a man aged 18 to 30 who had mild COVID-19 (a few samples of this study predate the infection). Cell type and time point are not known. The CDR3 runs from the conserved cysteine through the conserved F or W. D genes are given only for firm matches. Clone size, where shown, is once, few, many, or a class for clones that have expanded.

>NA|TRBJ2-1|TRBD1|TRBV5-1
CASSSPRDRVVENEQFF
TGCGCCAGCAGCTCGCCCCGGGACAGGGTCGTCGAAAATGAGCAGTTCTTC
>NA|TRBJ2-5|TRBD2|TRBV10-3
CAIRSSGGDQETQYF
TGTGCCATCAGAAGCAGCGGGGGGGATCAAGAGACCCAGTACTTC
>few|TRBJ2-7|TRBD1|TRBV27
CASSQIRGTGTYEQYF
TGTGCCAGCAGTCAAATCCGCGGGACAGGTACCTACGAGCAGTACTTC
>NA|TRBJ2-1|NA|TRBV5-4
CASSLDQPSYNEQFF
TGTGCCAGCAGCTTGGACCAGCCCTCCTACAATGAGCAGTTCTTC
>NA|TRBJ2-3|NA|TRBV5-1
CASSEGGWDTQYF
TGCGCCAGCAGCGAAGGGGGTTGGGATACGCAGTATTTT
>NA|TRBJ2-7|NA|TRBV4-3
CASSQVSGSYEQYF
TGCGCCAGCAGCCAAGTCTCCGGGTCCTACGAGCAGTACTTC
>many|TRBJ2-4|NA|TRBV7-2
CASSSRVAKNIQYF
TGTGCCAGCAGCTCACGTGTAGCCAAAAACATTCAGTACTTC
>NA|TRBJ1-2|TRBD1|TRBV5-4
CASSAPTGEYGYTF
TGTGCCAGCAGCGCGCCGACAGGGGAATATGGCTACACCTTC
>NA|TRBJ2-3|NA|TRBV20-1
CSGTSGGWADTQYF
TGCAGTGGAACGTCCGGGGGTTGGGCAGATACGCAGTATTTT
>NA|TRBJ1-6|TRBD1|TRBV28
CASGQGSYNSHLHF
TGTGCCAGCGGACAGGGATCCTATAATTCACACCTCCACTTT
>NA|TRBJ2-1|NA|TRBV3-1
CASSQGAAEQFF
TGTGCCAGCAGCCAAGGAGCGGCTGAGCAGTTCTTC
>few|TRBJ2-2|TRBD1|TRBV5-1
CASSKGQINTGELFF
TGCGCCAGCAGCAAGGGACAGATTAACACCGGGGAGCTGTTTTTT
>few|TRBJ1-2|NA|TRBV12-3/TRBV12-4
CASRGGYPNYGYTF
TGTGCCAGCAGGGGGGGATACCCTAACTATGGCTACACCTTC
>few|TRBJ2-2|NA|TRBV10-2
CASRATGSTGELFF
TGCGCCAGCAGAGCCACAGGGTCTACCGGGGAGCTGTTTTTT
>NA|TRBJ2-2|TRBD1|TRBV4-3
CASSQDTLQGADTGELFF
TGCGCCAGCAGCCAAGATACTTTGCAGGGGGCCGACACCGGGGAGCTGTTTTTT
>many|TRBJ1-6|NA|TRBV6-5
CASRPPRWRQSGSLSPLHF
TGTGCCAGCAGACCTCCGAGGTGGAGGCAGTCCGGTTCTCTATCACCCCTCCACTTT
>few|TRBJ2-3|NA|TRBV11-2
CASSLNRGDTQYF
TGTGCCAGCAGCTTAAATAGGGGAGATACGCAGTATTTT
>few|TRBJ2-7|NA|TRBV12-3/TRBV12-4
CASSFPDTPYEQYF
TGTGCCAGCAGTTTCCCGGATACCCCCTACGAGCAGTACTTC
>few|TRBJ2-7|NA|TRBV11-2
CASSSEGYEQYF
TGTGCCAGCAGCTCCGAGGGCTACGAGCAGTACTTC
>few|TRBJ2-1|NA|TRBV7-6
CASFPGRGEYNEQFF
TGTGCCAGCTTTCCGGGGCGGGGCGAGTACAATGAGCAGTTCTTC
>NA|TRBJ2-7|TRBD1|TRBV5-1
CASSLDRGDTYF
TGCGCCAGCAGCCTCGACAGGGGAGATACGTACTTC
>few|TRBJ2-1|NA|TRBV5-4
CASSTWGEQFF
TGTGCCAGCAGCACCTGGGGTGAGCAGTTCTTC
>few|TRBJ2-3|NA|TRBV7-9
CASTNSWDTQYF
TGTGCCAGCACTAATAGTTGGGATACGCAGTATTTT
>NA|TRBJ2-5|NA|TRBV14
CASSLTPFQETQYF
TGTGCCAGCAGCTTGACACCTTTTCAAGAGACCCAGTACTTC
>few|TRBJ2-3|NA|TRBV7-3
CASSPGQSTDTQYF
TGTGCCAGCAGCCCCGGCCAGAGCACAGATACGCAGTATTTT
>NA|TRBJ2-1|TRBD1|TRBV20-1
CSARAEGDRGLNEQFF
TGCAGTGCTAGGGCAGAGGGGGACAGGGGGCTGAATGAGCAGTTCTTC
>few|TRBJ1-2|TRBD1|TRBV11-2
CASSRIDRAVGYGYTF
TGTGCCAGCAGCCGCATCGACAGGGCAGTCGGCTATGGCTACACCTTC
>NA|TRBJ1-2|NA|TRBV4-3
CASSQEARINYGYTF
TGCGCCAGCAGCCAAGAAGCCCGGATTAACTATGGCTACACCTTC
>few|TRBJ2-7|NA|TRBV7-9
CASSFRTSYEQYF
TGTGCCAGCAGCTTCAGGACGTCCTACGAGCAGTACTTC
>few|TRBJ2-7|NA|TRBV7-9
CASSRAAGLVGEQYF
TGTGCCAGCAGCAGGGCTGCCGGGCTGGTAGGGGAGCAGTACTTC
>NA|TRBJ2-5|NA|TRBV7-8
CASSLFPGARETQYF
TGTGCCAGCAGCTTGTTCCCAGGGGCCCGAGAGACCCAGTACTTC
>many|TRBJ1-2|NA|TRBV2
CASSEAPANYGYTF
TGTGCCAGCAGTGAAGCCCCAGCTAACTATGGCTACACCTTC
>NA|TRBJ2-3|TRBD2|TRBV9
CASSERGLTDTQYF
TGTGCCAGCAGCGAGCGGGGTCTCACAGATACGCAGTATTTT
>few|TRBJ1-1|NA|TRBV6-5
CASSYSDVGNTEAFF
TGTGCCAGCAGTTACTCAGATGTTGGGAACACTGAAGCTTTCTTT
>few|TRBJ2-7|NA|TRBV7-2
CASRSSYEQYF
TGTGCCAGCAGGTCATCCTACGAGCAGTACTTC
>NA|TRBJ2-2|TRBD2|TRBV7-3
CASSRRPGGDTGELFF
TGTGCCAGCAGTCGCCGTCCGGGGGGAGACACCGGGGAGCTGTTTTTT
>many|TRBJ2-7|NA|TRBV9
CASSGGGSYEQYF
TGTGCCAGCTCAGGCGGGGGCTCTTACGAGCAGTACTTC
>NA|TRBJ2-3|NA|TRBV2
CASTAGTDTQYF
TGTGCCAGCACTGCCGGCACAGATACGCAGTATTTT
>few|TRBJ2-1|NA|TRBV5-1
CASTSQQVNEQFF
TGCGCCAGCACCTCTCAGCAGGTCAATGAGCAGTTCTTC
>NA|TRBJ2-7|NA|TRBV7-9
CASSFPKGPQFIYEQYF
TGTGCCAGCAGCTTCCCCAAGGGCCCTCAGTTCATCTACGAGCAGTACTTC
>few|TRBJ1-5|NA|TRBV7-2
CASTRGRNQPQHF
TGTGCCAGCACGCGGGGGCGGAATCAGCCCCAGCATTTT